These 2 T cell receptor beta chains originate from one sample sequenced in a study of identifying expanded T cells in peripheral blood. Produced via immunoSEQ multiplex PCR; TCRdb's table is partial and in-frame only. The repertoire holds tens of thousands of clones, around 90% seen once, with around 5.9% in the top ten. Input material: blood. The origin of the receptors is a person between 18 and 75 years old in good health.

The chain is built from TRBV19 and TRBJ2-3, with 8 nucleotides matching TRBD2. Germline values: CDR1 LNHDA, CDR2 SQIVND (reference sequence). This CDR3 has 15 amino acids. V trimming: 4 bases; J trimming: 0 bases; junction bases outside the gene matches: 3. CDR3 sequence: CASSTPSGSTDTQYF. For the CDR3, the DNA is TGTGCCAGTAGTACCCCTAGCGGGAGCACAGATACGCAGTATTTT.

The rearrangement links TRBV19 to TRBJ2-4; 7 bases are shared with TRBD1. Looked up from germline, CDR1 is LNHDA and CDR2 is SQIVND (reference sequence). Losses at the gene ends were 5 bases for V and 3 bases for J; bases not matched to a gene: 13. This CDR3 region has 17 residues. CDR3 DNA: TGTGCCAGTAGTCTACCATGGCAGGGGGTCGGCAAAAACATTCAGTACTTC. It translates to CASSLPWQGVGKNIQYF.